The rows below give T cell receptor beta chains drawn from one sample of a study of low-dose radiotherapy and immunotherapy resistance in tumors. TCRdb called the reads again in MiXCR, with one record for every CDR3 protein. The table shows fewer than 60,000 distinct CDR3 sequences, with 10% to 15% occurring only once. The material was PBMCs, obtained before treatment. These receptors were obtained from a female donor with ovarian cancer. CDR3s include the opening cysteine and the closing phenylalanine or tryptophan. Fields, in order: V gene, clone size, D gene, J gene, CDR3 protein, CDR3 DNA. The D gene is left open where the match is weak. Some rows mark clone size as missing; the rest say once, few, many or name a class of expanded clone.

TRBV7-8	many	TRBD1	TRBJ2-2	CASSLGQGAAGELFF	TGTGCCAGCAGCTTAGGACAGGGGGCCGCCGGGGAGCTGTTTTTT
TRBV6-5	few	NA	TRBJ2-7	CASSYVGGLVVDEQYF	TGTGCCAGCAGTTACGTAGGAGGACTTGTCGTCGACGAGCAGTACTTC
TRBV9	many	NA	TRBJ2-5	CASSAGSGQETQYF	TGTGCCAGCAGCGCAGGGTCAGGGCAAGAGACCCAGTACTTC
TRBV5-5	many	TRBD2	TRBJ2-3	CASSVLAGDTQYF	TGTGCCAGCAGCGTTCTAGCGGGGGATACGCAGTATTTT
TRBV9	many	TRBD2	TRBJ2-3	CASSVGLAGFSTDTQYF	TGTGCCAGCAGCGTAGGACTAGCGGGATTTAGCACAGATACGCAGTATTTT
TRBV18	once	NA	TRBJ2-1	CASSLLPDYLYNEQFF	TGTGCCAGCTCACTCCTGCCCGACTACCTTTACAATGAGCAGTTCTTC
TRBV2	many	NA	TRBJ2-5	CASRGGVSETQYF	TGTGCCAGCAGAGGGGGGGTGAGCGAGACCCAGTACTTC
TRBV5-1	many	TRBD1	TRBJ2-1	CASSLGTGVEQFF	TGCGCCAGCAGCTTGGGGACAGGTGTTGAGCAGTTCTTC
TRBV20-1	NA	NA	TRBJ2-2	CSARDWGAGELFF	TGCAGTGCTAGAGATTGGGGTGCCGGGGAGCTGTTTTTT
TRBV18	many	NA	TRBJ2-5	CASSPSLQNSQETQYF	TGTGCCAGCTCACCTTCGCTTCAGAATTCTCAAGAGACCCAGTACTTC
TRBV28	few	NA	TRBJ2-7	CASKSGLPYEQYF	TGTGCCTCGAAGAGCGGGCTGCCCTACGAGCAGTACTTC
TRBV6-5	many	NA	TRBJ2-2	CASRITGTGELFF	TGTGCCAGCAGGATAACAGGGACCGGGGAGCTGTTTTTT
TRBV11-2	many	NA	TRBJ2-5	CASSFRNIGETQYF	TGTGCCAGCAGCTTCAGGAATATCGGGGAGACCCAGTACTTC
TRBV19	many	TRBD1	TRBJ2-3	CASSMGQGADTQYF	TGTGCCAGTAGTATGGGACAGGGGGCAGATACGCAGTATTTT
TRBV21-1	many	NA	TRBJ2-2	CASSKGRGTGELFF	TGTGCCAGCAGCAAAGGTCGGGGTACCGGGGAGCTGTTTTTT